These 29 T cell receptor beta chains share one sample of origin, sequenced in a study of radiotherapy plus CTLA-4 blockade in lung cancer. Using immunoSEQ multiplex PCR, the repertoire was profiled, and TCRdb retains in-frame clones only, with some absent. The table lists approximately 46,000 clones, 70% to 90% of them singletons. This specimen consisted of peripheral blood, obtained from a patient treated with radiotherapy plus ipilimumab. Every receptor here comes from a human donor with non-small cell lung cancer whose response to radiotherapy plus ipilimumab could not be evaluated.

The V gene is TRBV5-1, the J gene TRBJ1-2; the match to TRBD1 covers 8 bases. The CDR3 is 14 residues long. V lost 4 bases, J lost 6 bases, and 8 bases stayed unmatched. Germline loops: CDR1 SGHRS, CDR2 YFSETQ. CDR3 DNA sequence: TGCGCCAGCAGCGGACCGGGACAGGTTGATGGCTACACCTTC. This encodes CASSGPGQVDGYTF.

This rearrangement joins TRBV7-8 to TRBJ1-1, with 9 bases identical to TRBD1. The germline CDR1 and CDR2 sequences are SGHVS and FQNEAQ. V trimming: 5 bases; J trimming: 7 bases; junction bases outside the gene matches: 8. The CDR3 runs to 14 residues. CDR3 nucleotide sequence: TGTGCCAGCAGCCCGGGACAGGGTCTCGTTGAAGCTTTCTTT. Its translation: CASSPGQGLVEAFF.

J is TRBJ2-1 and V is TRBV9, with a weak D call TRBD2 (6 bases). Germline V gene data show CDR1 as SGDLS and CDR2 as YYNGEE. The CDR3 is made up of 15 amino acids. Trimming pared 3 bases from V and 5 bases from J, leaving 15 bases between. CDR3 nucleotides: TGTGCCAGCAGCGCCGGACTACCGAACAACAATGAGCAGTTCTTC. Translated: CASSAGLPNNNEQFF.

V and J are TRBV14 and TRBJ1-1; tentatively, D is TRBD1 (6 bases). Trimming shortened V by 5 bases and J by 4 bases, and 14 bases separated the two germline ends. The CDR3 spans 14 residues. Germline-derived CDR1 and CDR2 are SGHDN and FVKESK. DNA of the CDR3: TGTGCCAGCAGCGCAGGGGTCAAGAGCACTGAAGCTTTCTTT. It is translated as CASSAGVKSTEAFF.

V usage is TRBV6-5 and J usage is TRBJ2-5; TRBD1 aligns across 10 bases. CDR1 is MNHEY, CDR2 SVGAGI, per germline. This CDR3 has 16 residues. V lost 2 bases to trimming and J lost 5 bases; unmatched junction nucleotides: 8. Here the CDR3 DNA reads TGTGCCAGCAGTTACGCCGGGACAGGGGTATCCGAGACCCAGTACTTC. Amino acids: CASSYAGTGVSETQYF.

V is TRBV7-3 and J is TRBJ2-3, with TRBD2 matching 9 bases. The CDR3 covers 17 residues. V dropped 5 bases and J dropped 5; count of bases not matched to a gene: 14. Germline CDR1 SGHTA, CDR2 FQGTGA. CDR3 loop: CASSPGTSSLRRDTQYF. The CDR3, as DNA: TGTGCCAGCAGCCCAGGGACTAGCTCTCTTAGGAGAGATACGCAGTATTTT.

This clone was observed a single time. V is TRBV11-3 and J is TRBJ2-5, with 7 positions matching TRBD1. The CDR3 is made up of 13 amino acids. V lost 5 bases and J lost 5; bases outside the gene matches: 5. CDR1 SGHNT and CDR2 YENEEA come from the germline V gene. The CDR3 sequence is CASSLDRFETQYF. CDR3 coding DNA: TGTGCCAGCAGCCTGGACAGGTTCGAGACCCAGTACTTC. Filled out from reference TRBV11-3 and TRBJ2-5, the complete variable domain reads EAGVVQSPRYKIIEKKQPVAFWCNPISGHNTLYWYLQNLGQGPELLIRYENEEAVDDSQLPKDRFSAERLKGVDSTLKIQPAELGDSAVYLCASSLDRFETQYFGPGTRLLVL.

J is TRBJ2-1 and V is TRBV7-2; 11 bases are shared with TRBD1. There are 14 residues in the CDR3. Germline values: CDR1 SGHTA, CDR2 FQGNSA. J was trimmed by 6 bases and V by 6 bases; bases with no gene match: 4. CDR3 sequence: CASSLDRGLNEQFF. In DNA, the CDR3 is TGTGCCAGCAGTCTGGACAGGGGGCTCAATGAGCAGTTCTTC.

This clone is classed as medium-sized. The chain couples TRBV30 to TRBJ1-1; no clear D gene. The CDR3 spans 11 residues. Germline-derived CDR1 and CDR2 are GTSNPN and SVGIG (reference sequence). The germline V and J ends were trimmed by 3 bases and 6 bases, with 8 bases remaining between them. The CDR3 here is CAWSDWAEAFF. In DNA form, the CDR3 reads TGTGCCTGGAGCGACTGGGCTGAAGCTTTCTTT.

The chain couples TRBV28 to TRBJ2-7; D not certain. This CDR3 comprises 11 residues. V shed 2 bases and J shed 6 bases, with 5 bases lying between them. CDR1 and CDR2 from the germline V gene are MDHEN and SYDVKM. CDR3 sequence (DNA): TGTGCCAGCAGTTTAAATAGCGAGCAGTACTTC. Translation: CASSLNSEQYF.

This clone has only one observation. The V call is TRBV7-2, the J call TRBJ2-1, with D possibly TRBD1 on 6 matching bases. Germline V gene sequence: CDR1 SGHTA, CDR2 FQGNSA. This CDR3 is 14 amino acids long. The V and J ends lost 6 bases and 3 bases respectively, with 12 bases between them. The CDR3 here is CASSLDSIYNEQFF. CDR3 DNA: TGTGCCAGCAGTCTGGACAGTATCTACAATGAGCAGTTCTTC. Using reference TRBV7-2 and TRBJ2-1 for the parts outside the CDR3, the full variable domain is GAGVSQSPSNKVTEKGKDVELRCDPISGHTALYWYRQSLGQGLEFLIYFQGNSAPDKSGLPSDRFSAERTGGSVSTLTIQRTQQEDSAVYLCASSLDSIYNEQFFGPGTRLTVL.

This sequence joins TRBV5-4 and TRBJ2-7; 7 nucleotides match TRBD1. The germline gives CDR1 SGHNT, CDR2 YYREEE (reference sequence). The CDR3 is made up of 14 amino acids. The V gene end was trimmed by 4 bases and the J gene end by 4 bases; junction bases not matched to a gene: 8. The CDR3 here is CASSVRGGVYEQYF. The CDR3 nucleotides are TGTGCCAGCAGCGTGCGAGGGGGCGTTTACGAGCAGTACTTC.

The genes are TRBV13 and TRBJ1-2; D is undetermined. Germline CDR1 and CDR2: PRHDT and FYEKMQ (reference sequence). V was pared by 1 base and J by 8 bases, with 14 bases between. The CDR3 loop spans 14 amino acids. For the CDR3, the DNA is TGTGCCAGCAGCTTAGAAGCAGAGGTTGTCGGCTACACCTTC. Amino acid sequence: CASSLEAEVVGYTF.

This clone occurred a few times. The chain employs TRBV4-3 and TRBJ2-1; 10 bases are shared with TRBD2. Germline-derived CDR1 and CDR2 are LGHNA and YSLEER. This CDR3 is built from 15 residues. With 1 base clipped from V and 4 bases from J, the junction kept 1 base outside the gene matches. CDR3 DNA: TGCGCCAGCAGCCAAGGGACTAGCGGATACAATGAGCAGTTCTTC. This gives the protein CASSQGTSGYNEQFF.

The rearrangement joins TRBV4-3 to TRBJ2-7; D may be TRBD1 (6 bases). The V end was cut by 0 bases, the J end by 3 bases, with 12 bases between. In germline, CDR1 is LGHNA, CDR2 YSLEER. The CDR3 runs to 15 residues. For the CDR3, the DNA is TGCGCCAGCAGCCAAGATCGGGACATTAACTACGAGCAGTACTTC. This translates into CASSQDRDINYEQYF.

This chain joins TRBV5-5 and TRBJ2-5; 13 bases fit TRBD2. This CDR3 is 17 amino acids long. The trim removed 4 bases at V and 4 bases at J, leaving 10 bases unmatched. Germline-derived CDR1 and CDR2 are SGHKS and YYEKEE (reference sequence). The CDR3 spells CASSPEGTSGKGETQYF. Written as DNA, the CDR3 is TGTGCCAGCAGCCCTGAAGGGACTAGCGGGAAAGGAGAGACCCAGTACTTC. Full variable domain (outside the CDR3, taken from reference TRBV5-5 and TRBJ2-5): DAGVTQSPTHLIKTRGQQVTLRCSPISGHKSVSWYQQVLGQGPQFIFQYYEKEERGRGNFPDRFSARQFPNYSSELNVNALLLGDSALYLCASSPEGTSGKGETQYFGPGTRLLVL.

As DNA, the CDR3 is TGTGCCAGCAGCTTAGCTAGCGGGAGCTACTACGAGCAGTACTTC. Its translation is CASSLASGSYYEQYF. J is TRBJ2-7 and V is TRBV7-2; 9 bases match TRBD2. The CDR3 is made up of 15 amino acids. Germline trimming cut 0 bases from V and 3 bases from J; bases unmatched to any gene: 3. Germline V lookup: CDR1 SGHTA, CDR2 FQGNSA.

V and J are TRBV7-9 and TRBJ2-5, with D possibly TRBD2 on 5 matching bases. Germline-derived CDR1 and CDR2 are SEHNR and FQNEAQ (reference sequence). The germline V and J ends were trimmed by 5 bases and 3 bases, with 10 bases remaining between them. The length of the CDR3 is 13 residues. The CDR3 nucleotides are TGTGCCAGCAGCGTCGGGGTTAAAGAGACCCAGTACTTC. Protein: CASSVGVKETQYF.

The gene calls are TRBV9 and TRBJ2-1, with D possibly being TRBD2 (6 bases). The V end lost 0 bases, the J end lost 6 bases, and 13 bases lay between the germline ends. The length of the CDR3 is 15 residues. Germline CDR1 reads SGDLS; CDR2 reads YYNGEE. The CDR3 DNA follows: TGTGCCAGCAGCGTAGCTTCGGGAGCCATCAATGAGCAGTTCTTC. This sequence encodes CASSVASGAINEQFF.

In this sample, this clone turned up a few times. This rearrangement joins TRBV7-8 to TRBJ2-7; maybe TRBD2 (5 bases). In germline, CDR1 is SGHVS, CDR2 FQNEAQ. The V gene lost 3 bases and the J gene lost 6 bases, with 21 bases spanning the gap. This CDR3 comprises 16 residues. CDR3 DNA sequence: TGTGCCAGCAGCTTCGCTGGGAGTAGGGTGTCGCTCGAGCAGTACTTC. Protein: CASSFAGSRVSLEQYF.

The chain couples TRBV6-5 to TRBJ1-2; 8 bases agree with TRBD1. The trim removed 5 bases at V and 8 bases at J, leaving 7 bases unmatched. In germline, CDR1 is MNHEY, CDR2 SVGAGI. The CDR3 extends over 13 amino acids. DNA for the CDR3: TGTGCCAGCAGTCTCGACAGGGGTGGAGGCTACACCTTC. Its protein is CASSLDRGGGYTF.

This clone appeared a single time. V is TRBV15 and J is TRBJ2-7; 10 bases are shared with TRBD2. V lost 3 bases to trimming and J lost 1 base; unmatched junction nucleotides: 9. The CDR3 is made up of 17 amino acids. CDR1 is LNHNV, CDR2 YYDKDF, per germline (reference sequence). Here the CDR3 DNA reads TGTGCCACCAGCAGGGGGGGGACTAGCGAAACTTCCTACGAGCAGTACTTC. Its protein is CATSRGGTSETSYEQYF.

The gene calls are TRBV6-1 and TRBJ1-5; TRBD1 is a possible D gene (5 bases). Germline CDR1 MNHNS, CDR2 SASEGT. Trimming left V 2 bases short and J 0 bases short, with 11 bases between. This CDR3 has 16 amino acids. The CDR3: CASSERGHYSNQPQHF. The CDR3 DNA reads as TGTGCCAGCAGTGAAAGGGGCCATTATAGCAATCAGCCCCAGCATTTT.

The rearrangement joins TRBV6-5 to TRBJ1-1, with D maybe TRBD1 (5 bases). Germline V gives CDR1 MNHEY, CDR2 SVGAGI. This CDR3 has 14 amino acids. V was cut by 7 bases and J by 1 base, with 13 bases left in between. CDR3 residues: CASTKGTGNTEAFF. As DNA, the CDR3 is TGTGCCAGCACCAAAGGGACTGGGAACACTGAAGCTTTCTTT.

The chain recombines TRBV30 with TRBJ2-1, with no clear D. Germline CDR1 reads GTSNPN; CDR2 reads SVGIG (reference sequence). The CDR3 sequence is 13 residues long. Trimming cost V 4 bases and J 5 bases, with 12 bases left between them. The CDR3 nucleotides read TGTGCCTGGACCCCACATCGGGACAATGAGCAGTTCTTC. Translating gives CAWTPHRDNEQFF.

V is TRBV7-2 and J is TRBJ2-7, with 9 bases lining up with TRBD2. CDR1 SGHTA and CDR2 FQGNSA come from the germline V gene. The CDR3 is 15 amino acids. V shed 4 bases and J 2 bases; nucleotides not matched to a gene: 6. CDR3 in amino acids: CASSSGLASAYEQYF. The DNA of the CDR3 is TGTGCCAGCAGCTCTGGACTAGCGTCGGCCTACGAGCAGTACTTC.

The chain is built from TRBV28 and TRBJ1-5; no reliable D call. Trimming cost V 3 bases and J 7 bases, with 13 bases left between them. This CDR3 spans 14 amino acids. The germline CDR1 and CDR2 sequences are MDHEN and SYDVKM. The CDR3 nucleotides read TGTGCCAGCAGTTTCCCGGGAAGAGAACAGCCCCAGCATTTT. It is translated as CASSFPGREQPQHF.

This clone came up a few times. The J gene is TRBJ2-3, the V gene TRBV7-3; 7 nucleotides align to TRBD2. CDR1 is SGHTA, CDR2 FQGTGA, per germline. The CDR3 loop spans 17 amino acids. Trimming took 5 bases from V and 0 from J; bases not matched to a gene: 11. This chain's CDR3 is CASSTPRGGGSTDTQYF. The CDR3, as DNA: TGTGCCAGCAGCACCCCCCGCGGCGGGGGTAGCACAGATACGCAGTATTTT.

This rearrangement joins TRBV6-5 to TRBJ2-7; 11 bases map to TRBD1. V trimming: 4 bases; J trimming: 10 bases; junction bases outside the gene matches: 12. The germline V gene encodes CDR1 MNHEY and CDR2 SVGAGI. This CDR3 comprises 15 residues. CDR3 sequence: CASSSPTGQGAEQYF. The CDR3 DNA reads as TGTGCCAGCAGTTCACCTACTGGACAGGGGGCCGAACAGTACTTC.